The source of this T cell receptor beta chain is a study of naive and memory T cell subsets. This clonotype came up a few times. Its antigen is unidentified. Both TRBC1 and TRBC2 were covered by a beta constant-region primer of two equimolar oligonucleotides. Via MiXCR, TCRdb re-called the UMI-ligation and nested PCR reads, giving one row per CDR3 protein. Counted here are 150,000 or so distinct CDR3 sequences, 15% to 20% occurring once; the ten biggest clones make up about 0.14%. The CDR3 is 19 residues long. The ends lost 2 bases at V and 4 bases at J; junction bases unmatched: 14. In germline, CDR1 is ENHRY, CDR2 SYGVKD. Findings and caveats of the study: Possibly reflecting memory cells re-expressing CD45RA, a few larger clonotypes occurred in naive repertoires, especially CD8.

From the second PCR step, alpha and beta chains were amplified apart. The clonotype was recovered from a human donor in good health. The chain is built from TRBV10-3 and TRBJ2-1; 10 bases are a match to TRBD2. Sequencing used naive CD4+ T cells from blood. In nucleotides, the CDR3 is TGTGCCATCAGTGAGCACGGGACTAGCGAAACGGACTATTACAATGAGCAGTTCTTC. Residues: CAISEHGTSETDYYNEQFF.